Listed below are T cell receptor beta chains from one sample, sequenced in a study of cytomegalovirus exposure and HLA in healthy donors. Sequencing was performed with immunoSEQ multiplex PCR; in TCRdb, only in-frame clones are kept and a portion is missing. The data hold roughly 100,000 clones, with nearly 80% observed a single time. Sequenced material: PBMCs. The receptors here all came from a man aged 55-75 years in good health and CMV-seropositive. Each CDR3 is given with its conserved first and last residue. Each record gives: J gene, D gene, V gene, clone size, CDR3 protein, CDR3 DNA. The D gene is left open where the match is weak. Size tells how often a clone was seen (once, few, many) or the class of an expanded clone, and some rows leave it out.

TRBJ2-3	TRBD1	TRBV2	few	CASRPGQGADTQYF	TGTGCCAGCAGGCCCGGACAGGGCGCAGATACGCAGTATTTT
TRBJ2-1	TRBD1	TRBV5-1	NA	CASSDGTGGWNEQFF	TGCGCCAGCAGTGACGGGACAGGGGGTTGGAATGAGCAGTTCTTC
TRBJ2-7	TRBD2	TRBV4-1	NA	CASSASRGGRLEQYF	TGCGCCAGCAGCGCCTCTCGGGGGGGCCGACTCGAGCAGTACTTC
TRBJ2-7	NA	TRBV6-6	NA	CASRTQGYEQYF	TGTGCCAGCAGGACCCAGGGGTACGAGCAGTACTTC
TRBJ1-3	NA	TRBV15	NA	CATSREALPSSGNTIYF	TGTGCCACCAGCAGAGAGGCACTACCGAGCTCTGGAAACACCATATATTTT
TRBJ2-3	NA	TRBV7-9	few	CASSFRGLRRYSTDTQYF	TGTGCCAGCAGCTTTCGAGGCCTACGTCGATATAGCACAGATACGCAGTATTTT
TRBJ2-1	NA	TRBV19	NA	CASSIVGSPGNEQFF	TGTGCCAGTAGTATAGTAGGTAGCCCAGGGAATGAGCAGTTCTTC
TRBJ2-7	TRBD2	TRBV10-3	few	CAITRLAGEYEQYF	TGTGCCATCACCAGACTAGCGGGGGAGTACGAGCAGTACTTC
TRBJ2-1	NA	TRBV7-2	NA	CASSLNLENNEQFF	TGTGCCAGCAGCTTAAATCTAGAGAACAATGAGCAGTTCTTC
TRBJ2-7	TRBD2	TRBV5-4	NA	CASSQPASGGAYEQYF	TGTGCCAGCAGCCAACCCGCTAGCGGGGGGGCCTACGAGCAGTACTTC
TRBJ2-7	NA	TRBV28	NA	CASSYPGSYEQYF	TGTGCCAGCAGTTATCCGGGTTCCTACGAGCAGTACTTC
TRBJ1-6	TRBD1	TRBV7-8	NA	CASSSQTGGNSPLHF	TGTGCCAGCAGCTCGCAGACAGGGGGCAATTCACCCCTCCACTTT
TRBJ2-5	NA	TRBV7-2	NA	CASSPTGMETQYF	TGTGCCAGCAGCCCTACGGGGATGGAGACCCAGTACTTC
TRBJ2-7	TRBD2	TRBV7-9	NA	CASSLVQRGGYEQYF	TGTGCCAGCAGCTTAGTCCAGCGGGGGGGCTACGAGCAGTACTTC
TRBJ2-3	TRBD1	TRBV5-1	once	CASRREGTGVDTQYF	TGCGCCAGCAGGCGAGAGGGGACAGGGGTAGATACGCAGTATTTT
TRBJ2-7	NA	TRBV6-5	NA	CASSREVPYEQYF	TGTGCCAGCAGCAGGGAAGTACCCTACGAGCAGTACTTC
TRBJ1-6	TRBD1	TRBV2	NA	CASRETGGISPLHF	TGTGCCAGCAGGGAGACAGGGGGTATTTCACCCCTCCACTTT
TRBJ2-1	TRBD2	TRBV7-8	NA	CASSPREGELSEEQFF	TGTGCCAGCAGCCCGCGGGAGGGGGAATTGTCTGAAGAGCAGTTCTTC
TRBJ1-6	TRBD1	TRBV27	NA	CASRTGGGNSPLHF	TGTGCCAGCAGAACAGGGGGCGGGAATTCACCCCTCCACTTT
TRBJ2-5	NA	TRBV6-1	NA	CASSEFRGQGETQYF	TGTGCCAGCAGTGAATTCAGGGGCCAAGGGGAGACCCAGTACTTC
TRBJ2-7	TRBD2	TRBV7-6	NA	CASSSGLAGGPSYEQYF	TGTGCCAGCAGCTCAGGACTAGCGGGGGGCCCCTCCTACGAGCAGTACTTC
TRBJ2-1	TRBD1	TRBV6-5	NA	CASSRGTGSNEQFF	TGTGCCAGTTCCCGAGGGACAGGGTCAAATGAGCAGTTCTTC
TRBJ1-2	TRBD1	TRBV11-2	few	CASSPDRDYGYTF	TGTGCCAGCAGCCCGGACAGGGACTATGGCTACACCTTC
TRBJ1-1	TRBD1	TRBV7-2	few	CASSPRDRGHTEAFF	TGTGCCAGCAGCCCCAGGGACAGGGGGCACACTGAAGCTTTCTTT
TRBJ2-7	TRBD1	TRBV10-3	NA	CAIRGQGESYEQYF	TGTGCCATCAGGGGACAGGGCGAGTCCTACGAGCAGTACTTC
TRBJ2-3	TRBD1	TRBV10-3	NA	CATDDRGGTDTQYF	TGTGCCACCGATGACAGGGGGGGGACAGATACGCAGTATTTT
TRBJ2-3	TRBD2	TRBV7-2	NA	CASSRQRGGRDTQYF	TGTGCCAGCAGCCGTCAGCGGGGGGGCCGGGATACGCAGTATTTT
TRBJ1-2	TRBD1	TRBV4-1	few	CASSQDGIGTGTNYGYTF	TGCGCCAGCAGCCAAGATGGCATTGGGACAGGGACTAACTATGGCTACACCTTC
TRBJ1-5	NA	TRBV5-6	NA	CASSRGYSNQPQHF	TGTGCCAGCAGCAGAGGGTATAGCAATCAGCCCCAGCATTTT
TRBJ1-5	TRBD1	TRBV5-1	NA	CASSLGQGDGQPQHF	TGCGCCAGCAGCTTGGGACAGGGGGATGGTCAGCCCCAGCATTTT
TRBJ1-1	NA	TRBV27	NA	CASSATHTAMNTEAFF	TGTGCCAGCAGTGCAACACACACAGCTATGAACACTGAAGCTTTCTTT